Shown below are 16 T cell receptor beta chains from a single sample sequenced in a study of blood T cell repertoires in COVID-19. Clones were sequenced by immunoSEQ multiplex PCR, and TCRdb holds only the in-frame ones, with some missing. The sample has some 170,000 clones, around 80% seen once. Sequencing was done on a sample of peripheral blood. These receptor sequences come from a woman in her 70s with acute or convalescent COVID-19.

The table lists this clone with a count of one. The chain couples TRBV11-1 to TRBJ2-2, with D perhaps matching TRBD2 (6 bases). Trimming stripped 5 bases from V and 6 bases from J, with 16 bases between. This CDR3 is 15 amino acids long. In germline, CDR1 is SGHAT, CDR2 FQDESV (reference sequence). The CDR3 spells CASSATRGGAGELFF. CDR3 coding DNA: TGTGCCAGCAGCGCGACTAGGGGTGGCGCCGGGGAGCTGTTTTTT.

The gene calls are TRBV28 and TRBJ2-5; 13 nucleotides agree with TRBD2. This CDR3 contains 17 residues. Germline V gene lookup returns CDR1 MDHEN and CDR2 SYDVKM. J lost 5 bases, V lost 5 bases, and 11 bases had no gene match. DNA of the CDR3: TGTGCCAGCAGTGGACTAGCGGGAGTAGGGCTAGGGGAGACCCAGTACTTC. This gives the protein CASSGLAGVGLGETQYF.

The chain is built from TRBV6-6 and TRBJ1-6, with 9 bases lining up with TRBD1. The J segment lost 9 bases and the V segment lost 0 bases, leaving 0 bases of the junction unmatched. The CDR3 is 14 amino acids. From germline, CDR1 is MNHNY and CDR2 SVGAGI (reference sequence). The CDR3 nucleotides read TGTGCCAGCAGTTACTCGGACAGGGGTTCACCCCTCCACTTT. This translates into CASSYSDRGSPLHF.

The chain carries TRBV3-1 (or the pseudogene TRBV3-2) and TRBJ1-3; D is undetermined. Trimming cost V 0 bases and J 0 bases, with 6 bases left between them. This CDR3 comprises 15 residues. Germline-derived CDR1 and CDR2 are LGHDT and YNNKEL (reference sequence). CDR3 residues: CASSQERVSGNTIYF. The CDR3 DNA reads as TGTGCCAGCAGCCAAGAAAGAGTCTCTGGAAACACCATATATTTT.

This CDR3 reads CASRRQTSSTDTQYF. The CDR3 DNA reads TGCGCCAGCCGCAGACAGACATCTAGCACAGATACGCAGTATTTT. The genes are TRBV5-1 and TRBJ2-3, with D possibly matching TRBD1 (5 bases). CDR3 length equals 15 residues. Trimming cost V 7 bases and J 0 bases, with 15 bases left between them. CDR1 is SGHRS, CDR2 YFSETQ, per germline.

The gene calls are TRBV2 and TRBJ1-2; maybe TRBD1 (5 bases). Germline V gives CDR1 SNHLY, CDR2 FYNNEI. The CDR3 consists of 15 residues. The V end lost 1 base, the J end lost 2 bases, and 11 bases lay between the germline ends. For the CDR3, the DNA is TGTGCCAGCAGTGAAGGGGGCTTATCCAACTATGGCTACACCTTC. It specifies CASSEGGLSNYGYTF. Looking up the rest from reference TRBV2 and TRBJ1-2 gives the full variable domain: EPEVTQTPSHQVTQMGQEVILRCVPISNHLYFYWYRQILGQKVEFLVSFYNNEISEKSEIFDDQFSVERPDGSNFTLKIRSTKLEDSAMYFCASSEGGLSNYGYTFGSGTRLTVV.

There are many counts of this clone. This sequence joins TRBV19 and TRBJ2-7; D is undetermined. Trimming removed 4 bases at V and 4 bases at J, with 8 bases between. The CDR3 is 12 residues long. Germline lookup yields CDR1 LNHDA and CDR2 SQIVND (reference sequence). The CDR3 is CASSTSGYEQYF. CDR3 in DNA: TGTGCCAGTAGTACTTCCGGGTACGAGCAGTACTTC.

The rearrangement links TRBV6-5 to TRBJ1-2; D ambiguous. CDR3 length: 14 amino acids. CDR1 and CDR2 (germline): MNHEY, SVGAGI. Deletions cut 7 bases from V and 4 bases from J, with 16 bases between. In DNA form, the CDR3 reads TGTGCCAGCACCACCCTCGGGGTTGGCTATGGCTACACCTTC. Amino acid sequence: CASTTLGVGYGYTF.

This clone has a single count. The chain carries TRBV7-8 and TRBJ2-1, with 9 bases identical to TRBD1. The V gene's germline CDR1 is SGHVS and CDR2 FQNEAQ. CDR3 length: 16 amino acids. V trimming: 1 base; J trimming: 6 bases; junction bases outside the gene matches: 7. The CDR3 reads CASSLERGTGINEQFF. For the CDR3, the DNA is TGTGCCAGCAGCTTAGAAAGGGGGACAGGGATCAATGAGCAGTTCTTC. Together with reference TRBV7-8 and TRBJ2-1, the CDR3 gives the full variable domain: GAGVSQSPRYKVAKRGQDVALRCDPISGHVSLFWYQQALGQGPEFLTYFQNEAQLDKSGLPSDRFFAERPEGSVSTLKIQRTQQEDSAVYLCASSLERGTGINEQFFGPGTRLTVL.

This rearrangement joins TRBV5-1 to TRBJ2-1; D might be TRBD2 (6 bases). The CDR3 totals 14 residues. V shed 5 bases and J shed 9 bases, with 18 bases lying between them. CDR1 is SGHRS and CDR2 is YFSETQ in the germline V gene. The CDR3 DNA sequence: TGCGCCAGCAGAGTTGGCGGGATAATGGTTGAGCAGTTCTTC. Encoded protein: CASRVGGIMVEQFF.

This chain connects TRBV19 to TRBJ1-1; 11 nucleotides agree with TRBD1. CDR1 LNHDA and CDR2 SQIVND come from the germline V gene (reference sequence). The CDR3 totals 17 residues. Losses at the gene ends were 4 bases for V and 11 bases for J; bases not matched to a gene: 18. CDR3 amino acids: CASSKGQGARALREAFF. The DNA for the CDR3 is TGTGCCAGTAGTAAAGGACAGGGGGCGCGGGCTTTAAGGGAGGCTTTCTTT.

This chain uses TRBV30 with TRBJ1-1; D remains ambiguous. Deletions cut 0 bases from V and 1 base from J, with 9 bases between. Germline loops: CDR1 GTSNPN, CDR2 SVGIG (reference sequence). The CDR3 is 14 amino acids. Written as DNA, the CDR3 is TGTGCCTGGAGTGTAACAAGAGGGAACACTGAAGCTTTCTTT. This sequence encodes CAWSVTRGNTEAFF.

The gene calls are TRBV25-1 and TRBJ2-3; TRBD2 matches 12 bases. CDR3 length equals 15 residues. V shed 5 bases, J shed 5 bases, and the junction held 5 bases outside the gene matches. Per the germline V gene, CDR1 is MGHDK and CDR2 is SYGVNS. CDR3 bases: TGTGCCAGCAGTTATACGGGACTAGCGGGAGATACGCAGTATTTT. The encoded protein is CASSYTGLAGDTQYF.

V and J are TRBV6-2 or TRBV6-3 and TRBJ2-3, with 8 positions matching TRBD1. This CDR3 has 15 amino acids. CDR1 is MNHEY and CDR2 is SVGEGT in the germline V gene. The J segment lost 0 bases and the V segment lost 6 bases, leaving 5 bases of the junction unmatched. The CDR3 protein is CASSLTGASTDTQYF. CDR3 in DNA: TGTGCCAGCAGCTTGACAGGGGCTAGCACAGATACGCAGTATTTT.

This chain joins TRBV7-2 and TRBJ1-6, with D hard to call. Germline V CDR1 and CDR2: SGHTA, FQGNSA. Trimming took off 1 base at V and 6 bases at J, with 10 bases between the two ends. The CDR3 extends over 15 amino acids. Here the CDR3 DNA reads TGTGCCAGCAGCTTAGAGAGAATGAGTAATTCACCCCTCCACTTT. Translation gives CASSLERMSNSPLHF. The complete variable domain, with remaining parts taken from reference TRBV7-2 and TRBJ1-6, reads GAGVSQSPSNKVTEKGKDVELRCDPISGHTALYWYRQSLGQGLEFLIYFQGNSAPDKSGLPSDRFSAERTGGSVSTLTIQRTQQEDSAVYLCASSLERMSNSPLHFGNGTRLTVT.

The chain couples TRBV29-1 to TRBJ1-2; a weak D match, TRBD1 (5 bases). V lost 4 bases and J 4 bases, leaving 7 bases between the germline ends. The CDR3 covers 11 residues. CDR1 SQVTM and CDR2 ANQGSEA come from the germline V gene. This CDR3 is CSVGQGYGYTF. Written as DNA, the CDR3 is TGCAGCGTTGGGCAGGGCTATGGCTACACCTTC.